The TCR beta chain described here comes from a study of beta chain features in type 1 diabetes. This clone turned up a few times. Its antigen remains unidentified. As every portion of the isolated RNA was reverse transcribed, the sequencing read expressed TCRB transcripts. The table came from immunoSEQ multiplex PCR; TCRdb's copy has only in-frame clones and leaves some out. The sample consists of 300,000 to 400,000 clones, 11% of them appearing once. The CDR3 runs 13 residues. From germline, CDR1 is KGHSH and CDR2 LQKENI. The junction had 1 base not matched to a gene; V was cut back by 3 bases and J by 7 bases. Study outcomes and limitations: TCRB CDR3 length was moderately but significantly reduced in all four CD4+ subsets of Type 1 diabetes patients. PCR may have favored shorter templates equally in patients and controls. For type 1 diabetes patients, VDJ junctions showed fewer insertions and more deletions.

The authors sorted CD4+ naive, central memory, regulatory and stem cell-like memory cells via CD45RO/CCR7/CD25/CD127/CD95/CD27. Sample: naive CD4+ T cells from blood. The chain recombines TRBV18 with TRBJ2-1, with 9 bases that match TRBD1. The sequence was collected from a woman in her 30s in good health. The CDR3, as DNA: TGTGCCAGCTCACCGACAGGGGGAAATGAGCAGTTCTTC. This sequence encodes CASSPTGGNEQFF.